The clone carrying this T cell receptor (beta chain) occurred many times. Antigen unknown. This record comes from a study of CD8+CD57+ T cells in acquired aplastic anemia. Background on the study: Sorted CD4+ and CD8+ cells yielded 3 to 3.5 ug of DNA on average.

Genomic DNA was employed as the template in profiling TCR beta VDJ and CDR3. Each CDR3 protein gets one entry after TCRdb re-called the reads with MiXCR. The table shows 150,000 to 200,000 distinct CDR3 sequences, with roughly 48% occurring only once. Study-wide points: The same twenty-nine CD8+ CDR3 sequences occurred in patients and in controls.

All sequencing subjects had displayed CD8+CD57+ cell expansion on flow cytometry. The diagnosis in all patients was severe acquired aplastic anemia. Trimming removed 3 bases at V and 7 bases at J, with 13 bases between. Germline CDR1 and CDR2: SGHDN and FVKESK. The CDR3 has 14 residues. The sample comprised sorted CD4+, CD8+, or CD8+CD57+ T cells (not recorded which) from PBMCs. The TCR sequence derives from a human donor with aplastic anemia. The chain combines TRBV14 with TRBJ2-1, with D uncertain. CDR3 protein: CASSHRTPRNEQFF. CDR3 coding DNA: TGTGCCAGCAGCCACCGGACCCCGCGGAATGAGCAGTTCTTC.